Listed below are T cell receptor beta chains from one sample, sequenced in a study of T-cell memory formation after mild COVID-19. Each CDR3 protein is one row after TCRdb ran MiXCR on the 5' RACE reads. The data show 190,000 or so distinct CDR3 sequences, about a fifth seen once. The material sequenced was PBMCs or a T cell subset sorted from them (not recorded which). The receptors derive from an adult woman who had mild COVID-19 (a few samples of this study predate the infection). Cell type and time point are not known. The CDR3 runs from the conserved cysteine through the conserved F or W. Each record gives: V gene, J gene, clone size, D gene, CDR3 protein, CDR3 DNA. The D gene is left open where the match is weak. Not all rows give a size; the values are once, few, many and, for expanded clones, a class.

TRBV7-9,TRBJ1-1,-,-,CASSFPANTEAFF,TGTGCCAGCAGCTTTCCGGCGAACACTGAAGCTTTCTTT
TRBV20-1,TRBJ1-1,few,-,CSAREGGRTEAFF,TGCAGTGCTAGAGAGGGCGGGAGGACTGAAGCTTTCTTT
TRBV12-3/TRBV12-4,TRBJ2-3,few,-,CASSLGGGPAGTQYF,TGTGCCAGCAGTTTAGGTGGGGGTCCAGCTGGTACGCAGTATTTT
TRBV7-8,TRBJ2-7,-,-,CASSTGVTYEQYF,TGTGCCAGCTCGACAGGTGTAACCTACGAGCAGTACTTC
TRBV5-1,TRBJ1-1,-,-,CDSSLGQNTEAFF,TGCGACAGCAGCCTCGGTCAGAACACTGAAGCTTTCTTT
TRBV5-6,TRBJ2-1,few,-,CASTTQSYNEQFF,TGTGCCAGTACCACCCAATCCTACAATGAGCAGTTCTTC
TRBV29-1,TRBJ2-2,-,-,CSVVSGDRNTGELFF,TGCAGCGTTGTATCGGGGGACAGGAACACCGGGGAGCTGTTTTTT
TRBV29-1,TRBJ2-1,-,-,CSVGVETEQFF,TGCAGCGTTGGGGTGGAAACCGAGCAGTTCTTC
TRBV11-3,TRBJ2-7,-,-,CASSQGVGPVPYEQYF,TGTGCCAGCAGCCAAGGGGTGGGACCCGTACCTTACGAGCAGTACTTC
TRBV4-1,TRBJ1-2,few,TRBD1,CASSQISDRGFSNYGYTF,TGCGCCAGCAGCCAAATATCGGACAGGGGATTTTCCAACTATGGCTACACCTTC
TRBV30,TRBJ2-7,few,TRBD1,CAWSRDSIEQYF,TGTGCCTGGAGCCGGGACAGCATCGAGCAGTACTTC
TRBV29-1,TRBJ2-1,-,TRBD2,CSVELAVEYNEQFF,TGCAGCGTTGAACTAGCGGTCGAATACAATGAGCAGTTCTTC
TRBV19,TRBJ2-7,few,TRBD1,CASSTWTGGHEQYF,TGTGCCAGTAGTACCTGGACAGGGGGCCACGAGCAGTACTTC
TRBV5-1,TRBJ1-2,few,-,CASSVQGPANYGYTF,TGCGCCAGCAGCGTTCAGGGGCCCGCCAACTATGGCTACACCTTC
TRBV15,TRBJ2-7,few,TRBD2,CATSDRLAPHEQYF,TGTGCCACCAGCGATCGACTAGCGCCTCACGAGCAGTACTTC
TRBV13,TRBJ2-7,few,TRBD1,CASSIIGQGYEQYF,TGTGCCAGCAGCATAATAGGACAGGGCTACGAGCAGTACTTC
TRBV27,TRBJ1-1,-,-,CASSTPRYGTRNTEAFF,TGTGCCAGCAGCACTCCCCGGTACGGGACAAGGAACACTGAAGCTTTCTTT
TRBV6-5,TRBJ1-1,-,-,CASSYGLSTEAFF,TGTGCCAGCAGTTACGGGCTGAGCACTGAAGCTTTCTTT
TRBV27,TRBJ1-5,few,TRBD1,CASRPTGGNQPQHF,TGTGCCAGCAGACCAACAGGGGGGAATCAGCCCCAGCATTTT
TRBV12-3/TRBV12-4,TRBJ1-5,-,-,CASSFLGDQPQHF,TGTGCCAGCAGTTTTTTGGGGGATCAGCCCCAGCATTTT
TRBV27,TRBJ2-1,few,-,CASRDLHEQFF,TGTGCCAGCCGGGACCTGCATGAGCAGTTCTTC
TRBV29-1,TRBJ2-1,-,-,CSVGTSFYNEQFF,TGCAGCGTGGGGACTTCCTTCTACAATGAGCAGTTCTTC
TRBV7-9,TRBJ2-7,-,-,CASSPPLARGGYEQYF,TGTGCCAGCAGCCCGCCCCTAGCGAGGGGTGGCTACGAGCAGTACTTC
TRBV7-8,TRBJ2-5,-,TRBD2,CASSIIAGGPRTAQETQYF,TGTGCCAGCAGCATCATAGCGGGAGGGCCGAGGACCGCCCAAGAGACCCAGTACTTC
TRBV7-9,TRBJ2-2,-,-,CASSVVDSSYTGELFF,TGTGCCAGCAGCGTAGTGGACAGCTCCTACACCGGGGAGCTGTTTTTT
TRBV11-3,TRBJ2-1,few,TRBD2,CASSLDPSTTSGYNEQFF,TGTGCCAGCAGCTTAGATCCTTCAACAACTAGCGGATACAATGAGCAGTTCTTC
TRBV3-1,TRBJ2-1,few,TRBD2,CASSQDPGLASYNEQFF,TGTGCCAGCAGCCAAGATCCCGGACTAGCTTCCTACAATGAGCAGTTCTTC
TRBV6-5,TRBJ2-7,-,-,CASSYSYGSGYEQYF,TGTGCCAGCAGTTACTCTTACGGGAGTGGGTACGAGCAGTACTTC
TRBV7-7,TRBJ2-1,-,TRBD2,CASNNGASGSSSHEQFF,TGTGCTAGCAACAATGGGGCTAGCGGGAGTTCCTCCCATGAGCAGTTCTTC
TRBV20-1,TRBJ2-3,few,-,CSASVGRQYF,TGCAGTGCTAGTGTGGGGCGGCAGTATTTT
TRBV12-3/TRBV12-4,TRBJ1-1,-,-,CASSASGLADTEAFF,TGTGCCAGCAGTGCTTCAGGGCTAGCAGACACTGAAGCTTTCTTT
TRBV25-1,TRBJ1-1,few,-,CASSEYGNTEAFF,TGTGCCAGCAGTGAATACGGGAACACTGAAGCTTTCTTT
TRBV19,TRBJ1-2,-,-,CASSMGSPPYGYTF,TGTGCCAGTAGTATGGGCAGCCCCCCGTATGGCTACACCTTC
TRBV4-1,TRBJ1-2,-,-,CASSQDPQTGTFGYTF,TGCGCCAGCAGCCAAGATCCCCAAACAGGGACCTTTGGCTACACCTTC
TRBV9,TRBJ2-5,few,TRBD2,CASSVGGGQETQYF,TGTGCCAGCAGCGTTGGCGGGGGCCAAGAGACCCAGTACTTC
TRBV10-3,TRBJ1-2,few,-,CAIPLTGTGGYTF,TGTGCCATACCCCTGACGGGGACTGGTGGCTACACCTTC
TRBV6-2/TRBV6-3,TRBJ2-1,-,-,CASSGPDNEQFF,TGTGCCAGCAGTGGGCCGGACAATGAGCAGTTCTTC
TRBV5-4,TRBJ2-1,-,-,CASSFRGLSHNEQFF,TGTGCCAGCAGCTTTAGGGGTTTATCACACAATGAGCAGTTCTTC
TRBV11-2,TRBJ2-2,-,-,CASSLDHFSNTGELFF,TGTGCCAGCAGCTTAGATCACTTTTCGAACACCGGGGAGCTGTTTTTT